This T cell receptor (beta chain) was profiled in a study of T cell changes during pregnancy in multiple sclerosis. Some clones are missing from TCRdb's copy, which holds only in-frame ones; the method was immunoSEQ multiplex PCR. The table has more than 75,000 clones, 85% to 95% seen once. The sequences come from peripheral blood, collected in the third trimester of pregnancy. The receptor comes from a female donor with multiple sclerosis, enrolled in a pregnancy study.

CDR3 nucleotides: TGCGCCAGCAGTCGGTGGCGGGGGACTAGCACAGATACGCAGTATTTT. Translating gives CASSRWRGTSTDTQYF. This chain uses TRBV5-1 with TRBJ2-3; TRBD2 matches 7 bases. The germline V gene encodes CDR1 SGHRS and CDR2 YFSETQ. The CDR3 is made up of 16 amino acids. The trim removed 5 bases at V and 0 bases at J, leaving 9 bases unmatched.